This T cell receptor beta chain was profiled in a study of T cells in Graves' hyperthyroidism and ophthalmopathy. Looking at the study overall: Once the initial diagnosis was made, peripheral blood was obtained before any treatment. The study, taken as a whole, reports: Ophthalmopathy and stable hyperthyroidism were separated by a 13 V-J model.

The CDR3 contains 13 residues. V dropped 3 bases and J dropped 6; count of bases not matched to a gene: 3. Germline CDR1 reads SGHRS; CDR2 reads YFSETQ. Amplification of TCR beta CDR3 regions used RNA as the template. When the TCR CDR3 underwent first-round RT-PCR, the HTBI primer set was used. TCRdb re-analysed the multiplex PCR reads in MiXCR, keeping a single row per CDR3 protein. The data hold over 450,000 distinct CDR3 sequences, with 15% to 20% observed a single time. The sample holds many counts of this clonotype. Its target is unknown. Patients showing uncontrolled infection, other autoimmune disease, pregnancy or lactation were ineligible. For the diagnoses, clinical symptoms, serum thyroxine and TRAb, thyroid ultrasound and orbital computed tomography were used.

The sequence was collected from a woman between 18 and 29 years old with Graves' ophthalmopathy. Sequencing input: blood. This sequence joins TRBV5-1 and TRBJ2-7; 10 bases fit TRBD1. CDR3 DNA sequence: TGCGCCAGCAGCTCCGGGACAGGGGTCGAGCAGTACTTC. Protein sequence: CASSSGTGVEQYF.